The rows below give T cell receptor beta chains drawn from one sample of a study of metastatic and nonmetastatic thyroid tumors. TCRdb ran MiXCR on the PCR reads. Among some 30,000 clones listed, 33% were seen once. The sample was tumor tissue. Every receptor here comes from a female donor with papillary thyroid cancer or a benign thyroid nodule (not recorded which). Some clones in this sample may be carry-over from other donors' samples. CDR3s include the opening cysteine and the closing phenylalanine or tryptophan. The order of the fields is J gene, clone size, V gene, D gene, CDR3 protein, CDR3 DNA. D genes are given only for firm matches. Rows may omit the clone size; those that give it use once, few, many or a size class.

TRBJ1-5,few,TRBV6-6,TRBD1,CASSYSGQGDQPQHF,TGTGCCAGCAGTTACTCGGGGCAGGGGGATCAGCCCCAGCATTTT
TRBJ1-6,.,TRBV28,.,CASSRDRHSPLHF,TGTGCCAGCAGTAGAGACAGGCATTCACCCCTCCACTTT
TRBJ2-1,.,TRBV6-1,TRBD2,CAISSGSGNEQFF,TGTGCCATATCTAGCGGGAGTGGCAATGAGCAGTTCTTC
TRBJ1-2,.,TRBV2,TRBD1,CASSDPGDRGYGYTF,TGTGCCAGCAGTGACCCTGGGGACAGGGGCTATGGCTACACCTTC
TRBJ2-5,once,TRBV20-1,.,CSAARMGETQYF,TGCAGTGCTGCTAGAATGGGCGAGACCCAGTACTTC
TRBJ2-5,.,TRBV7-6,.,CASSLSRYQETQYF,TGTGCCAGCAGCTTGTCGAGGTACCAAGAGACCCAGTACTTC
TRBJ1-1,.,TRBV2,.,CASIKQNTEAFF,TGTGCCAGCATAAAGCAGAACACTGAAGCTTTCTTT
TRBJ1-6,.,TRBV12-3/TRBV12-4,.,CASRNTVDNSPLHF,TGTGCCAGCAGGAACACGGTCGATAATTCACCCCTCCACTTT
TRBJ2-2,.,TRBV7-3,.,CASSFQVGELFF,TGTGCCAGCAGCTTTCAAGTCGGGGAGCTGTTTTTT
TRBJ1-2,.,TRBV12-5,TRBD1,CASAEQGARYGYTF,TGTGCTAGTGCTGAACAGGGGGCGCGGTATGGCTACACCTTC
TRBJ1-1,once,TRBV20-1,TRBD1,CSARDLRQGGSEAFF,TGCAGTGCTAGAGATCTTAGACAGGGCGGGAGTGAAGCTTTCTTT
TRBJ2-7,.,TRBV5-1,TRBD1,CASSSGTGPEQYF,TGCGCCAGCAGCTCCGGGACAGGGCCCGAGCAGTACTTC
TRBJ2-7,few,TRBV27,TRBD1,CASTTLRTGGIRSYEQYF,TGTGCCAGCACAACCCTCCGGACAGGGGGAATTCGCTCCTACGAGCAGTACTTC
TRBJ1-2,few,TRBV2,.,CASLNAGTLYGYTF,TGTGCCAGCTTAAACGCCGGGACACTCTATGGCTACACCTTC
TRBJ2-3,.,TRBV19,TRBD2,CASKASGRVTDTQYF,TGTGCCAGTAAAGCTAGCGGCAGGGTTACAGATACGCAGTATTTT
TRBJ2-1,once,TRBV24-1,.,CATSPRSRLNSYNEQFF,TGTGCCACCAGTCCCAGGTCCCGACTCAACTCCTACAATGAGCAGTTCTTC
TRBJ1-2,.,TRBV7-9,.,CASSPGITQGSF,TGTGCCAGCAGCCCAGGAATTACACAGGGTTCATTC